Sequencing of this T cell receptor (beta chain) was carried out in a study of blood T cell repertoires in COVID-19. The data were produced by immunoSEQ multiplex PCR, yet TCRdb's version contains in-frame clones alone and is incomplete. The data contain some 400,000 clones, about 88% of them singletons. The CDR3 covers 16 residues. The germline V gene encodes CDR1 MNHNS and CDR2 SASEGT. V was pared by 0 bases and J by 1 base, with 12 bases between. The TCR originated in a human donor in a cohort sampled during active COVID-19. The chain carries TRBV6-1 and TRBJ1-2; D remains ambiguous. The sequencing sample was made of peripheral blood. The chain's CDR3 is CASSEAGQILNYGYTF. DNA of the CDR3: TGTGCCAGCAGTGAAGCTGGCCAAATCCTTAACTATGGCTACACCTTC.